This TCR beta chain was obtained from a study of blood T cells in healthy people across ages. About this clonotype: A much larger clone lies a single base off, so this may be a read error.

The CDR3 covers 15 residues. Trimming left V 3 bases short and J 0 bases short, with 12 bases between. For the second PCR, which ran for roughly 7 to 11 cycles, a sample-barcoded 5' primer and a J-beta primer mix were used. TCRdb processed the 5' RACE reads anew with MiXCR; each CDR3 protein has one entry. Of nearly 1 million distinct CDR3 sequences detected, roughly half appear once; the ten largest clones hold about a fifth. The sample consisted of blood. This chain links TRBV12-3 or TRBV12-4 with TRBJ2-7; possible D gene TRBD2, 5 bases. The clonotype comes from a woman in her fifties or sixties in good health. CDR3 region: CASSFSEAGSYEQYF. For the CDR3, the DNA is TGTGCCAGCAGTTTTTCCGAGGCGGGCTCCTACGAGCAGTACTTC.